This T cell receptor (beta chain) was recorded in a study of blood T cell repertoires in COVID-19. Across the whole study: Sample material is recorded as cDNA or gDNA derived from T cells, B-cell-depleted T cells, or PBMCs.

TCRdb's table, derived via immunoSEQ multiplex PCR, lists solely in-frame clones and lacks some. Altogether more than 45,000 clones are present, around nine tenths being singletons, with the ten largest covering more than 6%. This TCR was sampled from an older woman with COVID-19, enrolled during active disease. Input material: peripheral blood.

The CDR3 DNA sequence: TGTGCCAGTAGTATACAGGGTCTAGTGAACGAGCAGTACTTC. This translates into CASSIQGLVNEQYF. J is TRBJ2-7 and V is TRBV19; D is perhaps TRBD1 (5 bases). Germline-derived CDR1 and CDR2 are LNHDA and SQIVND (reference sequence). The length of the CDR3 is 14 residues. V was clipped by 2 bases and J by 5 bases, with 13 bases between them.